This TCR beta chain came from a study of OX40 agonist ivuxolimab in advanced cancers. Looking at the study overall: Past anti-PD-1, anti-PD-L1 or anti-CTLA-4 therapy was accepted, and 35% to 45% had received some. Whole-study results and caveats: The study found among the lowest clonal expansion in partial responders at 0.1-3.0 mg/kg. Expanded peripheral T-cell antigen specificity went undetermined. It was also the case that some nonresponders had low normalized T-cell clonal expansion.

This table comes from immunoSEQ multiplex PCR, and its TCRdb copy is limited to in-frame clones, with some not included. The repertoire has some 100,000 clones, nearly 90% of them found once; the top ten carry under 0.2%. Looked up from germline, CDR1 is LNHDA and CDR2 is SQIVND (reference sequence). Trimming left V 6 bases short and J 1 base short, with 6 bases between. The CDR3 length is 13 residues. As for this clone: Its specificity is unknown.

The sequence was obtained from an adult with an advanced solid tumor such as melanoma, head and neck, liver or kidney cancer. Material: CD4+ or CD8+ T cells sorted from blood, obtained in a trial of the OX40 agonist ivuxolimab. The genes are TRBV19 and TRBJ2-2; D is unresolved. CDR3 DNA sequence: TGTGCCAGTAGGAGCCAGAACACCGGGGAGCTGTTTTTT. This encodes CASRSQNTGELFF.